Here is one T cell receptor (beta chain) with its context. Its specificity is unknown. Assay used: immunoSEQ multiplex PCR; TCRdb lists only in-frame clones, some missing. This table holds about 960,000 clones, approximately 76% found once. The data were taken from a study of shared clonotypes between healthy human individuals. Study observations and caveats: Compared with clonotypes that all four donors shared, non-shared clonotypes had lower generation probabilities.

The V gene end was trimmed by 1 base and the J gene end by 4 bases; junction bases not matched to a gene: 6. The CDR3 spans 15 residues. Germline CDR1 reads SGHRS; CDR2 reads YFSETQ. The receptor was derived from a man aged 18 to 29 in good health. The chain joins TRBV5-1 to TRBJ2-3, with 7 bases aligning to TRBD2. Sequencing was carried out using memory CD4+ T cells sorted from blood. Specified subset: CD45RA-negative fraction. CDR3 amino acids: CASSLLSAGADTQYF. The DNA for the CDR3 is TGCGCCAGCAGCTTGCTGTCTGCGGGGGCAGATACGCAGTATTTT.